These T cell receptor beta chains were read from a single sample in a study of CD8 T cells in Susac syndrome. TCRdb re-derived calls from the immunoSEQ multiplex PCR reads in MiXCR, one entry per CDR3 protein. The top ten hold over 0.35% of the sample, which has fewer than 140,000 distinct CDR3 sequences, approximately 94% seen once. Sequencing was performed on CD8+ T cells from PBMCs. These receptors came from a human donor with Susac syndrome. CDR3s include the opening cysteine and the closing phenylalanine or tryptophan. Fields, in order: V gene, J gene, D gene, CDR3 protein, CDR3 DNA. A D gene is named only where the DNA matches it firmly.

v_gene: TRBV2
j_gene: TRBJ2-1
d_gene: NA
CDR3aa: CASSEAQDGPPNEQFF
CDR3nt: TGTGCCAGCAGTGAAGCGCAGGACGGCCCACCCAATGAGCAGTTCTTC

v_gene: TRBV15
j_gene: TRBJ2-2
d_gene: NA
CDR3aa: CATSRARGPGELFF
CDR3nt: TGTGCCACCAGCAGAGCGAGGGGCCCCGGGGAGCTGTTTTTT

v_gene: TRBV29-1
j_gene: TRBJ2-1
d_gene: TRBD2
CDR3aa: CSVHGTSANNEQFF
CDR3nt: TGCAGCGTTCATGGGACTAGCGCAAACAATGAGCAGTTCTTC

v_gene: TRBV13
j_gene: TRBJ1-1
d_gene: NA
CDR3aa: CASSSPGTWDTEAFF
CDR3nt: TGTGCCAGCAGCTCCCCCGGGACGTGGGACACTGAAGCTTTCTTT

v_gene: TRBV27
j_gene: TRBJ1-5
d_gene: NA
CDR3aa: CASRGGLRNQPQHF
CDR3nt: TGTGCCAGCAGAGGCGGACTCCGCAATCAGCCCCAGCATTTT

v_gene: TRBV4-1
j_gene: TRBJ1-5
d_gene: NA
CDR3aa: CASSQASGSNQPQHF
CDR3nt: TGCGCCAGCAGCCAAGCCTCCGGCAGCAATCAGCCCCAGCATTTT

v_gene: TRBV2
j_gene: TRBJ2-4
d_gene: NA
CDR3aa: CASSDGVAQYF
CDR3nt: TGTGCCAGCAGTGATGGAGTAGCTCAGTACTTC

v_gene: TRBV6-2/TRBV6-3
j_gene: TRBJ2-5
d_gene: TRBD2
CDR3aa: CASSLTTSGEETQYF
CDR3nt: TGTGCCAGCAGTCTTACCACTAGCGGGGAGGAGACCCAGTACTTC

v_gene: TRBV4-1
j_gene: TRBJ2-2
d_gene: NA
CDR3aa: CASMQGGTGELFF
CDR3nt: TGCGCCAGCATGCAGGGGGGGACCGGGGAGCTGTTTTTT

v_gene: TRBV5-4
j_gene: TRBJ2-7
d_gene: NA
CDR3aa: CASSPWGHLYEQYF
CDR3nt: TGTGCCAGCAGCCCCTGGGGACACCTTTACGAGCAGTACTTC

v_gene: TRBV29-1
j_gene: TRBJ2-2
d_gene: NA
CDR3aa: CSVEHENTGELFF
CDR3nt: TGCAGCGTTGAACACGAGAACACCGGGGAGCTGTTTTTT

v_gene: TRBV14
j_gene: TRBJ2-7
d_gene: NA
CDR3aa: CASSQVSIREQYF
CDR3nt: TGTGCCAGCAGCCAAGTTTCCATCCGCGAGCAGTACTTC

v_gene: TRBV12-5
j_gene: TRBJ1-2
d_gene: NA
CDR3aa: CASGPDLTGNYGYTF
CDR3nt: TGTGCTAGTGGTCCGGACCTAACAGGGAACTATGGCTACACCTTC

v_gene: TRBV15
j_gene: TRBJ1-6
d_gene: NA
CDR3aa: CATSRDRQGRSPLHF
CDR3nt: TGTGCCACCAGCAGAGATCGGCAGGGGCGTTCACCCCTCCACTTT

v_gene: TRBV5-4
j_gene: TRBJ1-1
d_gene: NA
CDR3aa: CASSFEVGGTEAFF
CDR3nt: TGTGCCAGCAGCTTTGAGGTCGGGGGCACTGAAGCTTTCTTT

v_gene: TRBV27
j_gene: TRBJ2-3
d_gene: NA
CDR3aa: CASSFVGRSSTDTQYF
CDR3nt: TGTGCCAGCAGTTTCGTCGGCCGTTCTAGCACAGATACGCAGTATTTT

v_gene: TRBV6-2/TRBV6-3
j_gene: TRBJ1-5
d_gene: NA
CDR3aa: CASSYSQGRNQPQHF
CDR3nt: TGTGCCAGCAGTTACTCGCAGGGGCGAAATCAGCCCCAGCATTTT

v_gene: TRBV5-6
j_gene: TRBJ2-6
d_gene: NA
CDR3aa: CASSLGGSGANVLTF
CDR3nt: TGTGCCAGCAGCTTGGGGGGGTCTGGGGCCAACGTCCTGACTTTC

v_gene: TRBV7-9
j_gene: TRBJ1-1
d_gene: TRBD1
CDR3aa: CASSLGTGGLASSPTEAFF
CDR3nt: TGTGCCAGCAGCTTGGGGACAGGGGGGCTAGCATCAAGCCCCACTGAAGCTTTCTTT

v_gene: TRBV3-1
j_gene: TRBJ2-7
d_gene: NA
CDR3aa: CASSLAGAPVEQYF
CDR3nt: TGTGCCAGCAGCCTTGCTGGGGCCCCCGTCGAGCAGTACTTC

v_gene: TRBV4-2
j_gene: TRBJ2-1
d_gene: TRBD2
CDR3aa: CASSQVALAGVNEQFF
CDR3nt: TGTGCCAGCAGCCAAGTAGCACTAGCGGGGGTCAATGAGCAGTTCTTC

v_gene: TRBV29-1
j_gene: TRBJ1-2
d_gene: NA
CDR3aa: CSDEPGGYTF
CDR3nt: TGCAGCGACGAGCCCGGAGGCTACACCTTC

v_gene: TRBV20-1
j_gene: TRBJ2-5
d_gene: NA
CDR3aa: CSARGGEGETQYF
CDR3nt: TGCAGTGCTCGAGGGGGGGAAGGAGAGACCCAGTACTTC

v_gene: TRBV7-8
j_gene: TRBJ2-2
d_gene: TRBD1
CDR3aa: CASSLGTGPGELFF
CDR3nt: TGTGCCAGCAGCTTAGGGACAGGGCCCGGGGAGCTGTTTTTT